A single sample is the source of the 30 T cell receptor beta chains below, sequenced in a study of blood T cells in healthy people across ages. A J-beta primer mix and a sample-barcoded 5' primer were used in a second PCR of about 7 to 12 cycles. One entry per CDR3 protein results from TCRdb running MiXCR on the 5' RACE reads. This sample has about 1.4 million distinct CDR3 sequences; approximately 60% occur once, and the top ten carry 6.7%. The sequenced sample consisted of blood. The receptors originated from a man between 18 and 35 years old in good health.

This clonotype was detected only once. Mismatch with germline at one junction end may stem from a read error. The genes are TRBV7-9 and TRBJ2-4, with D hard to call. The DNA end favors TRBJ2-7, so the J call may be wrong. The CDR3 has 12 amino acids. The germline V gene has CDR1 SEHNR and CDR2 FQNEAQ (reference sequence). As DNA, the CDR3 is TGTGTCAGCAGCTTAGGTTCGTACGAGCAGTACTTC. It translates to CVSSLGSYEQYF.

A few counts support this clonotype. V usage is TRBV27 and J usage is TRBJ2-7, with 7 bases lining up with TRBD1. This CDR3 comprises 15 residues. Germline values: CDR1 MNHEY, CDR2 SMNVEV (reference sequence). Losses at the gene ends were 0 bases for V and 1 base for J; bases not matched to a gene: 3. The CDR3 DNA reads as TGTGCCAGCAGTTTATCATGGGACAGTTCCTACGAGCAGTACTTC. It yields the protein CASSLSWDSSYEQYF.

The V gene is TRBV7-9, the J gene TRBJ1-1; TRBD1 is a possible D gene (5 bases). This CDR3 has 14 amino acids. Germline lookup yields CDR1 SEHNR and CDR2 FQNEAQ (reference sequence). The V gene lost 1 base and the J gene lost 8 bases, with 14 bases spanning the gap. CDR3: CASSLGGSTYEAFF. The CDR3 DNA reads TGTGCCAGCAGCTTAGGGGGGTCAACATACGAAGCTTTCTTT. Complete variable domain (other parts from reference TRBV7-9 and TRBJ1-1): DTGVSQNPRHKITKRGQNVTFRCDPISEHNRLYWYRQTLGQGPEFLTYFQNEAQLEKSRLLSDRFSAERPKGSFSTLEIQRTEQGDSAMYLCASSLGGSTYEAFFGQGTRLTVV.

The rearrangement links TRBV12-3 or TRBV12-4 to TRBJ2-7; D possibly matches TRBD1 or TRBD2 (5 bases each). Trimming removed 4 bases from V and 5 bases from J, with 21 bases in between. The CDR3 is made up of 16 amino acids. In DNA, the CDR3 is TGTGCCAGCAGTTCATTAGTCGGGCTAGAGGGGAACGAGCAGTACTTC. This translates into CASSSLVGLEGNEQYF.

For this clonotype: A much larger clone sits a single nucleotide away, making a read error possible. This chain joins TRBV7-9 and TRBJ2-1; D uncertain. The V gene's germline CDR1 is SEHNR and CDR2 FQNEAQ (reference sequence). The CDR3 totals 12 residues. V gave up 7 bases and J gave up 13 bases, with 17 bases separating them. The DNA for the CDR3 is TGTGCCAGCAACCGAGAGGTTGAGACCCAGTTCTTC. It specifies CASNREVETQFF.

Here the CDR3 DNA reads TGTGCCAGCCTCCTAGCGGAGGAAGGAGATACGCAGTATTTT. This translates into CASLLAEEGDTQYF. The rearrangement uses TRBV13 and TRBJ2-3; TRBD2 agrees at 7 bases. CDR1 and CDR2 (germline): PRHDT, FYEKMQ (reference sequence). The CDR3 is made up of 14 amino acids. With 8 bases clipped from V and 5 bases from J, the junction kept 10 bases outside the gene matches.

Only one count was recorded for this clonotype. The chain combines TRBV7-9 with TRBJ2-3; D ambiguous. There are 12 residues in the CDR3. Germline lookup yields CDR1 SEHNR and CDR2 FQNEAQ (reference sequence). V lost 7 bases and J lost 3, with 8 bases in between. DNA of the CDR3: TGTGCCAGCACGGCCAGGACAGATACGCAGTATTTT. It translates to CASTARTDTQYF.

The genes are TRBV7-9 and TRBJ1-1; D is uncertain. CDR1 is SEHNR and CDR2 is FQNEAQ in the germline V gene (reference sequence). V was clipped by 4 bases and J by 1 base, with 16 bases between them. This CDR3 has 16 amino acids. The CDR3 loop is CASSSLLVQTNTEAFF. In DNA form, the CDR3 reads TGTGCCAGCAGCTCCCTGCTTGTCCAAACGAACACTGAAGCTTTCTTT.

This clonotype was counted once. This chain connects TRBV3-1 to TRBJ2-1; D remains ambiguous. CDR1 is LGHDT and CDR2 is YNNKEL in the germline V gene (reference sequence). The CDR3 loop spans 13 amino acids. V shed 1 base and J shed 10 bases, with 11 bases lying between them. The CDR3 DNA reads TGTGCCAGCAGCCAAGCAAGGCGGCTAGAGCAGTTCTTC. Its protein product is CASSQARRLEQFF.

The rearrangement joins TRBV28 to TRBJ1-1; 7 bases line up with TRBD1. The V gene end was trimmed by 8 bases and the J gene end by 5 bases; junction bases not matched to a gene: 8. The CDR3 is 13 amino acids. Germline V lookup: CDR1 MDHEN, CDR2 SYDVKM. The chain's CDR3 is CASQETGSTEAFF. The CDR3 DNA follows: TGTGCCAGCCAAGAGACAGGGTCGACTGAAGCTTTCTTT.

The CDR3 DNA is TGTGCCAGCAGTATTAGCGGGGGCCCAGGGGATACGCAGTATTTT. As protein: CASSISGGPGDTQYF. J is TRBJ2-3 and V is TRBV12-3 or TRBV12-4; TRBD2 aligns across 9 bases. V lost 5 bases, J lost 6 bases, and 9 bases stayed unmatched. The CDR3 totals 15 residues.

This clonotype was observed a few times. This chain joins TRBV29-1 and TRBJ2-1; D gene unclear. Looked up from germline, CDR1 is SQVTM and CDR2 is ANQGSEA. The CDR3 consists of 12 residues. Deletions cut 4 bases from V and 15 bases from J, with 19 bases between. The CDR3 nucleotides read TGCAGCGTTGGGCCAGGCAAAACCTCTCTGTTCTTC. Its protein is CSVGPGKTSLFF.

The chain couples TRBV6-1 to TRBJ1-4; perhaps TRBD1 as D (5 bases). Germline lookup yields CDR1 MNHNS and CDR2 SASEGT. CDR3 length equals 14 residues. Deletions cut 6 bases from V and 6 bases from J, with 14 bases between. DNA for the CDR3: TGTGCCAGCAGAGCCGGGACTTCGGATGAAAAACTGTTTTTT. Translation gives CASRAGTSDEKLFF.

The sample holds a few counts of this clonotype. This rearrangement joins TRBV29-1 to TRBJ1-4; weak D call: TRBD1 (6 bases). Per the germline V gene, CDR1 is SQVTM and CDR2 is ANQGSEA. Trimming pared 6 bases from V and 3 bases from J, leaving 11 bases between. The CDR3 consists of 13 residues. Here the CDR3 reads CSVRTDSNEKLFF. The DNA for the CDR3 is TGCAGCGTGCGGACAGACTCTAATGAAAAACTGTTTTTT.

The chain joins TRBV2 to TRBJ2-6; 9 positions agree with TRBD1. The CDR3 sequence is 18 residues long. V shed 6 bases, J shed 0 bases, and the junction held 9 bases outside the gene matches. The V gene's germline CDR1 is SNHLY and CDR2 FYNNEI. The CDR3 DNA follows: TGTGCCAGCAGCAAAGACAGGGGGTTTAACTCTGGGGCCAACGTCCTGACTTTC. The encoded protein is CASSKDRGFNSGANVLTF. The full variable domain, completed using reference TRBV2 and TRBJ2-6, is EPEVTQTPSHQVTQMGQEVILRCVPISNHLYFYWYRQILGQKVEFLVSFYNNEISEKSEIFDDQFSVERPDGSNFTLKIRSTKLEDSAMYFCASSKDRGFNSGANVLTFGAGSRLTVL.

The chain combines TRBV20-1 with TRBJ2-3; TRBD2 might be the D (5 bases). The CDR3 spans 14 residues. CDR1 and CDR2 (germline): DFQATT, SNEGSKA (reference sequence). Trimming took 0 bases from V and 9 from J, leaving 16 bases between them. The CDR3 DNA sequence: TGCAGTGCTAGAGAGGAGCGGAACTCGCGCACGCAGTATTTT. The encoded protein is CSAREERNSRTQYF.

V gene TRBV18 combines with J gene TRBJ2-5, with 7 bases fitting TRBD2. Gene TRBJ2-7 matches the end of the DNA better, so the J call may be wrong. Germline V lookup: CDR1 KGHSH, CDR2 LQKENI. There are 17 residues in the CDR3. DNA for the CDR3: TGTGCCAGCTCACCAGGGCGGGGCAGCGGGGACCCCTACGAGCAGTACTTC. This encodes CASSPGRGSGDPYEQYF.

In this sample, this clonotype turned up once. This chain connects TRBV21-1 to TRBJ1-5; TRBD1 reflects the table's D call only, with no check against the DNA. TRBV21-1 is recorded as a pseudogene. CDR3 length equals 14 residues. The CDR3 is CASSIDRVNQPQHF. DNA of the CDR3: TGTGCCAGCAGCATTGACAGGGTAAATCAGCCCCAGCATTTT.

This chain uses TRBV28 with TRBJ2-3; 9 bases fit TRBD2. With V trimmed by 6 bases and J by 0 bases, 13 bases remained unmatched. The CDR3 length is 18 residues. CDR1 is MDHEN, CDR2 SYDVKM, per germline. CDR3 bases: TGTGCCAGCAGGCTTACTAGCGGGTGGTCTGGGAGCACAGATACGCAGTATTTT. This sequence encodes CASRLTSGWSGSTDTQYF.

The chain links TRBV2 to TRBJ2-5; TRBD2 matches 7 bases. Judging by the DNA end, TRBJ2-7 fits better; the J call may be wrong. Germline V lookup: CDR1 SNHLY, CDR2 FYNNEI. This CDR3 is 14 amino acids long. CDR3 in amino acids: CAGNPSGPSYEQYF. The CDR3 DNA sequence: TGTGCCGGCAACCCTAGCGGACCTTCCTACGAGCAGTACTTC.

This rearrangement joins TRBV20-1 to TRBJ2-6; D is unclear. The CDR3 has 14 residues. Germline loops: CDR1 DFQATT, CDR2 SNEGSKA (reference sequence). Trimming removed 2 bases from V and 1 base from J, with 6 bases in between. The CDR3 nucleotides are TGCAGTGCTAGACATCCTTCTGGGGCCAACGTCCTGACTTTC. It codes for CSARHPSGANVLTF.

This rearrangement joins TRBV12-3 or TRBV12-4 to TRBJ2-1; D gene ambiguous. Between the trimmed V and J ends, which lost 7 bases and 6 bases, there was a span of 10 bases. The CDR3 consists of 12 residues. The CDR3 nucleotides read TGTGCCAGCACCTCCTACGTCAATGAGCAGTTCTTC. As protein: CASTSYVNEQFF.

This clonotype was found a few times. The chain employs TRBV29-1 and TRBJ1-5; D unclear. The CDR3 spans 13 residues. The germline V and J ends were trimmed by 1 base and 4 bases, with 8 bases remaining between them. Germline V gene lookup returns CDR1 SQVTM and CDR2 ANQGSEA. For the CDR3, the DNA is TGCAGCGTTGAAGTGGGCGGTAATCAGCCCCAGCATTTT. It yields the protein CSVEVGGNQPQHF.

Here the CDR3 reads CASSLNGGPTDTQYF. Written as DNA, the CDR3 is TGCGCCAGCAGCTTGAACGGGGGCCCCACAGATACGCAGTATTTT. The genes are TRBV5-1 and TRBJ2-3; D tentatively fits TRBD1 or TRBD2 (6 bases each). Germline CDR1 and CDR2: SGHRS and YFSETQ. V shed 1 base and J shed 2 bases, with 11 bases lying between them. CDR3 size: 15 residues.

Concerning this clonotype: Sequence at one end of the junction differs from germline and may be a read error. The chain employs TRBV7-7 and TRBJ2-6; 9 nucleotides align to TRBD1. The V gene's germline CDR1 is SSHAT and CDR2 FNYEAQ (reference sequence). The CDR3 has 16 amino acids. The CDR3 DNA reads TGTGCTAGCAGCTCGGGACAGGGTGATGGGGCCAACGTCCTGACTTTC. Residues: CASSSGQGDGANVLTF.

This clonotype has just a few counts. This chain connects TRBV4-1 to TRBJ1-1; D call uncertain. CDR1 is MGHRA, CDR2 YSYEKL, per germline. Deletions cut 1 base from V and 1 base from J, with 7 bases between. The CDR3 has 14 residues. This chain's CDR3 is CASSQAGENTEAFF. The CDR3 bases are TGCGCCAGCAGCCAAGCAGGCGAGAACACTGAAGCTTTCTTT.

This sequence joins TRBV20-1 and TRBJ2-1, with 7 bases identical to TRBD2. Unmatched junction bases numbered 6, after V lost 3 bases and J lost 1 base. Germline-derived CDR1 and CDR2 are DFQATT and SNEGSKA (reference sequence). The CDR3 spans 15 residues. The CDR3 is CSASLAERSYNEQFF. The DNA of the CDR3 is TGCAGTGCTAGTCTAGCGGAACGGTCCTACAATGAGCAGTTCTTC.

V and J are TRBV12-1 and TRBJ2-6; no check of the table's D call, TRBD1, against the DNA was made. TRBV12-1 is a recognized pseudogene. The CDR3 spans 19 residues. In DNA form, the CDR3 reads TGTGCCAGCAGCTTCGGCCCCTGGCAGACCTCCTCTGGGGCCAACGTCCTGACTTTC. Its protein product is CASSFGPWQTSSGANVLTF.

The chain carries TRBV5-1 and TRBJ1-1, with 7 bases matching TRBD1. Germline assignment: CDR1 SGHRS and CDR2 YFSETQ. The J segment lost 7 bases and the V segment lost 0 bases, leaving 9 bases of the junction unmatched. This CDR3 is 15 amino acids long. The CDR3 nucleotides are TGCGCCAGCAGCTTGGAAACAGGGGCGGCGTATGAAGCTTTCTTT. Translating it yields CASSLETGAAYEAFF. Looking up the rest from reference TRBV5-1 and TRBJ1-1 gives the full variable domain: KAGVTQTPRYLIKTRGQQVTLSCSPISGHRSVSWYQQTPGQGLQFLFEYFSETQRNKGNFPGRFSGRQFSNSRSEMNVSTLELGDSALYLCASSLETGAAYEAFFGQGTRLTVV.

This chain connects TRBV12-3 or TRBV12-4 to TRBJ2-7; D might be TRBD1 (6 bases). The ends were cut back, 5 bases at V and 0 bases at J, with 17 bases in the middle. The CDR3 consists of 16 residues. The CDR3 DNA is TGTGCCAGCAGTATACCACAGGGCGTAAGCTCCTACGAGCAGTACTTC. This gives the protein CASSIPQGVSSYEQYF.